This TCR beta chain was captured in a study of shared clonotypes between healthy human individuals. Study findings and constraints: Generally, estimated richness proved larger in naive subsets than it did in memory subsets.

Original processing methods: Filtering differed because ImmunoSEQ produced junction-only sequences that carried no quality scores. Clones were sequenced by immunoSEQ multiplex PCR, and TCRdb holds only the in-frame ones, with some missing. The D gene and trimming were derived from the DNA, and the V and J assignments and clone size from that table. The sample includes hundreds of thousands of clones, about 95% of them seen just once. Comments on this clone: Its antigen is not known.

Cells designated naive CD8 were CD45RO-negative and were positively selected for CCR7, with terminally differentiated effector memory CD45RA+ cells excluded. Only Caucasian adults living in Nashville, Tennessee made up the donor group. CDR1 and CDR2 from the germline V gene are PRHDT and FYEKMQ (reference sequence). This CDR3 is 16 amino acids long. Unmatched junction bases numbered 12, after V lost 5 bases and J lost 3 bases. The chain uses TRBV13 and TRBJ1-1, with 7 bases fitting TRBD1. The source of this sequence is a young woman in good health. Sample: naive CD8+ T cells sorted from blood. Here the CDR3 reads CASSAAGVRGDTEAFF. In DNA, the CDR3 is TGTGCCAGCAGCGCGGCGGGGGTCAGGGGGGACACTGAAGCTTTCTTT.